This entry features one T cell receptor beta chain sequence. This table comes from immunoSEQ multiplex PCR, and its TCRdb copy is limited to in-frame clones, with some not included. Of approximately 130,000 clones listed, approximately 71% are singletons. The data stem from a study of blood T cell repertoires in COVID-19. CDR3 length: 16 amino acids. V lost 4 bases, J lost 1 base, and 9 bases stayed unmatched. CDR1 and CDR2 (germline): MNHEY, SVGAGI. The gene calls are TRBV6-5 and TRBJ2-7, with TRBD1 identical over 8 bases. Sequencing was performed on peripheral blood. This receptor was identified in a human donor in a cohort sampled during active COVID-19. The CDR3 spells CASSSPPGTGSYEQYF. The CDR3, as DNA: TGTGCCAGCAGTTCGCCACCCGGGACAGGATCCTACGAGCAGTACTTC.